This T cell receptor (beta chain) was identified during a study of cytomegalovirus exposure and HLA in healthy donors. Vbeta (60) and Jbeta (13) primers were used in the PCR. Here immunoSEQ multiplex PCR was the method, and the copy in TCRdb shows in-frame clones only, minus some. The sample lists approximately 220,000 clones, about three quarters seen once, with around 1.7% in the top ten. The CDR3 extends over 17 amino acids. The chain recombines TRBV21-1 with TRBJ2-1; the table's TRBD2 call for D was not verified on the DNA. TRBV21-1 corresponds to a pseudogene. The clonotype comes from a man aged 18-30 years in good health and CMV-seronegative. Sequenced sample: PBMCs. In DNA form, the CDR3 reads TGTGCCAGCAGCAAAGTGGGGGGGGCAGGGAGAGGCAATGAGCAGTTCTTC. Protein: CASSKVGGAGRGNEQFF.